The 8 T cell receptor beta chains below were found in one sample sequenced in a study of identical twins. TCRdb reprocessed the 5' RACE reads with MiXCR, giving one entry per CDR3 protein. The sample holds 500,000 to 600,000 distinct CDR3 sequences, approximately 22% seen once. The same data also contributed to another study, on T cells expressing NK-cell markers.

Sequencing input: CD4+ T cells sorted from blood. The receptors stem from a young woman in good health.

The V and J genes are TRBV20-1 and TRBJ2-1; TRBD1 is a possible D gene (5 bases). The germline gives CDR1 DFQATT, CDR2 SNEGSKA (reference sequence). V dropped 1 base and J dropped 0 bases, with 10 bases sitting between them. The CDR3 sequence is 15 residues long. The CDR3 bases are TGCAGTGCTAGAGGCGACAGTAGCTCCTACAATGAGCAGTTCTTC. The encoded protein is CSARGDSSSYNEQFF.

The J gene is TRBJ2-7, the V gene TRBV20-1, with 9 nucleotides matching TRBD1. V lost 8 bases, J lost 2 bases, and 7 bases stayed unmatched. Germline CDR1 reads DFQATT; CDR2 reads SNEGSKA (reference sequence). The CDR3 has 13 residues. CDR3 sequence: CSITDRGTYEQYF. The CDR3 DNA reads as TGCAGTATTACGGACAGGGGAACCTACGAGCAGTACTTC.

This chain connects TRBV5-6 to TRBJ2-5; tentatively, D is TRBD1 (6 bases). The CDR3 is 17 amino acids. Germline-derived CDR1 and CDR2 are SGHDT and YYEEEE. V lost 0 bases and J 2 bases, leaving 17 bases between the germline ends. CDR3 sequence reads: CASSLVLQGGDQETQYF. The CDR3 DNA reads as TGTGCCAGCAGCTTGGTTTTACAGGGCGGTGATCAAGAGACCCAGTACTTC.

CDR3 amino acids: CASSFTYRDPSPDTQYF. As DNA, the CDR3 is TGTGCCAGCAGTTTTACATACCGGGACCCCTCTCCAGATACGCAGTATTTT. The V and J genes are TRBV2 and TRBJ2-3; D may correspond to TRBD1 or TRBD2 (5 bases each). CDR1 SNHLY and CDR2 FYNNEI come from the germline V gene. This CDR3 spans 17 amino acids. Trimming cost V 5 bases and J 4 bases, with 22 bases left between them.

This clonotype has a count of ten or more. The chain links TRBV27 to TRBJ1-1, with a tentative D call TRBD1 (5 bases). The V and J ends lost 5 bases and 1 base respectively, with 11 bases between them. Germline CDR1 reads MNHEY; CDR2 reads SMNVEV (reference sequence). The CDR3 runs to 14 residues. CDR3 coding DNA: TGTGCCAGCAGTCTTCAGGGAAGGAACACTGAAGCTTTCTTT. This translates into CASSLQGRNTEAFF.

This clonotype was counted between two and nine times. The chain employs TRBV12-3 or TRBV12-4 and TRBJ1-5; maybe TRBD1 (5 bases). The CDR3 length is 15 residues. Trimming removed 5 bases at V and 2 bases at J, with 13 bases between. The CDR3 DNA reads TGTGCCAGCAGTGGACGACAGATAGGCAATCAGCCCCAGCATTTT. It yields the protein CASSGRQIGNQPQHF.

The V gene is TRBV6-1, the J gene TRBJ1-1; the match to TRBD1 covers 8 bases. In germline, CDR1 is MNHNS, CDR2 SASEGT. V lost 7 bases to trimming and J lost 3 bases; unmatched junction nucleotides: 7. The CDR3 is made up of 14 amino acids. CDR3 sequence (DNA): TGTGCCAGCACCACCCGACAGGGGTACACTGAAGCTTTCTTT. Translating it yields CASTTRQGYTEAFF.

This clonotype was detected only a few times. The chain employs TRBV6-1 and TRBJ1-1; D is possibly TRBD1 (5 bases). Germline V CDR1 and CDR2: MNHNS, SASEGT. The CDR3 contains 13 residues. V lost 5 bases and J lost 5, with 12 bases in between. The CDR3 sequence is CASSRTRVTEAFF. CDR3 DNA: TGTGCCAGCAGTCGGACCAGGGTTACTGAAGCTTTCTTT.